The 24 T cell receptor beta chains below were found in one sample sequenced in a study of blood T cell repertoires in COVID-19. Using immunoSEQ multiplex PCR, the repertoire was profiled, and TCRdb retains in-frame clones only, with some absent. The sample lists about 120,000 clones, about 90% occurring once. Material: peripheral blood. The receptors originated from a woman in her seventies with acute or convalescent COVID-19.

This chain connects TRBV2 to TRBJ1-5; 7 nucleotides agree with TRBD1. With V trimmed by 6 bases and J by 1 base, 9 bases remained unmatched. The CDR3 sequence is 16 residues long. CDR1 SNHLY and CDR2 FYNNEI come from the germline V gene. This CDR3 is CASRALSGGSNQPQHF. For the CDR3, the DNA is TGTGCCAGCAGGGCGTTGTCAGGGGGAAGCAATCAGCCCCAGCATTTT.

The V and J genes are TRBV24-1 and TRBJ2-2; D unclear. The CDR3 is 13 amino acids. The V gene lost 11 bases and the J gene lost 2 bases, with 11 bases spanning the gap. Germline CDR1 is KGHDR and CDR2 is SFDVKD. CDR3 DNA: TGTGCCATAGAGGCTACCAACACCGGGGAGCTGTTTTTT. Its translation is CAIEATNTGELFF.

CDR3 in amino acids: CASSLYSSQGGTEAFF. CDR3 nucleotide sequence: TGCGCCAGCAGCTTGTACTCCTCCCAGGGGGGCACTGAAGCTTTCTTT. V and J are TRBV5-1 and TRBJ1-1, with TRBD1 matching over 7 bases. Germline V CDR1 and CDR2: SGHRS, YFSETQ. The CDR3 runs 16 residues. The ends lost 1 base at V and 4 bases at J; junction bases unmatched: 10.

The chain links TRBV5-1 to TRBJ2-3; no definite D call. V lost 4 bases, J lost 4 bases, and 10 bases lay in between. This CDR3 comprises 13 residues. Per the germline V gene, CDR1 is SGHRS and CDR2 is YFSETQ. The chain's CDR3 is CASSGEFSDTQYF. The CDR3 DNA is TGCGCCAGCAGCGGAGAGTTTTCAGATACGCAGTATTTT. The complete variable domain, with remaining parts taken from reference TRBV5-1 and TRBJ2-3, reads KAGVTQTPRYLIKTRGQQVTLSCSPISGHRSVSWYQQTPGQGLQFLFEYFSETQRNKGNFPGRFSGRQFSNSRSEMNVSTLELGDSALYLCASSGEFSDTQYFGPGTRLTVL.

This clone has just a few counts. CDR3 nucleotides: TGTGCCAGCAGCGAGACAGGGGCCCTCACTGAAGCTTTCTTT. Its protein is CASSETGALTEAFF. The chain joins TRBV7-3 to TRBJ1-1; 8 nucleotides agree with TRBD1. The V gene end was trimmed by 5 bases and the J gene end by 4 bases; junction bases not matched to a gene: 6. The CDR3 consists of 14 residues. Per germline, CDR1 SGHTA and CDR2 FQGTGA. The variable domain in full, with the rest retrieved from reference TRBV7-3 and TRBJ1-1, is GAGVSQTPSNKVTEKGKYVELRCDPISGHTALYWYRQSLGQGPEFLIYFQGTGAADDSGLPNDRFFAVRPEGSVSTLKIQRTERGDSAVYLCASSETGALTEAFFGQGTRLTVV.

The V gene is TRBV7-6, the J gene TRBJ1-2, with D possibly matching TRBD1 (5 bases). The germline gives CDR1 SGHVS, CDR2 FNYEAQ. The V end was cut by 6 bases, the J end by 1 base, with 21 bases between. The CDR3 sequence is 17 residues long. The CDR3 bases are TGTGCCAGCAGTCCCAGGGCCGGGGGGGGATTTAACTATGGCTACACCTTC. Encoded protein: CASSPRAGGGFNYGYTF.

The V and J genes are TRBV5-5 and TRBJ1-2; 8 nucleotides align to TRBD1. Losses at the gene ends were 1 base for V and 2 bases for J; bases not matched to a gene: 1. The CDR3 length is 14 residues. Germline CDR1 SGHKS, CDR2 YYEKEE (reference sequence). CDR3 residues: CASSLQGANYGYTF. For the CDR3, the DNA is TGTGCCAGCAGCTTGCAGGGGGCGAACTATGGCTACACCTTC. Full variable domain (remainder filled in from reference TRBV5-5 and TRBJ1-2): DAGVTQSPTHLIKTRGQQVTLRCSPISGHKSVSWYQQVLGQGPQFIFQYYEKEERGRGNFPDRFSARQFPNYSSELNVNALLLGDSALYLCASSLQGANYGYTFGSGTRLTVV.

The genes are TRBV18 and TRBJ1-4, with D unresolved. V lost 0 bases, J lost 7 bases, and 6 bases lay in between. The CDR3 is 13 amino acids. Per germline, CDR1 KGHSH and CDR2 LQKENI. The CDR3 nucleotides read TGTGCCAGCTCACCACCGCAAGCTGAAAAACTGTTTTTT. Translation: CASSPPQAEKLFF.

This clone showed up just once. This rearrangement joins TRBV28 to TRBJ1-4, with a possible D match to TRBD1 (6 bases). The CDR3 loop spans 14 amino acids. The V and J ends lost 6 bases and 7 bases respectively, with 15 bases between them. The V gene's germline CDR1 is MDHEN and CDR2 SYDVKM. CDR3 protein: CASRGMGAGEKLFF. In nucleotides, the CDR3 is TGTGCCAGCAGGGGAATGGGGGCAGGTGAAAAACTGTTTTTT.

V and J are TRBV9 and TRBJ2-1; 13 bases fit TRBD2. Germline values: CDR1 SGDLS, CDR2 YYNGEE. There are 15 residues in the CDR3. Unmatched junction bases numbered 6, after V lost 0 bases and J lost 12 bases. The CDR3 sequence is CASSVEGLAGETQFF. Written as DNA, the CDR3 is TGTGCCAGCAGCGTAGAAGGACTAGCGGGGGAGACGCAGTTCTTC.

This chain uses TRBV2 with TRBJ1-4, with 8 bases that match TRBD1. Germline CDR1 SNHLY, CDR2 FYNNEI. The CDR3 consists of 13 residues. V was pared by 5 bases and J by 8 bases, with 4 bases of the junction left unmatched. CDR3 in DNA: TGTGCCAGCAGTCGCCGGGACAGGGAAAAACTGTTTTTT. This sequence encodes CASSRRDREKLFF.

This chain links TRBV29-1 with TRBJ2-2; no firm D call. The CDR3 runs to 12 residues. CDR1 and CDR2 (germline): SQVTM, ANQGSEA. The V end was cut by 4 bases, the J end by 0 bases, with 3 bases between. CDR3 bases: TGCAGCGTTGCTGCGAACACCGGGGAGCTGTTTTTT. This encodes CSVAANTGELFF.

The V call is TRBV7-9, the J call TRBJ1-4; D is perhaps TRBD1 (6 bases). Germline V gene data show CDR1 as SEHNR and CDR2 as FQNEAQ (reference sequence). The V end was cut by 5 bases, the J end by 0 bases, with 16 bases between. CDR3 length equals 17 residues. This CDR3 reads CASSNHREPPTNEKLFF. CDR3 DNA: TGTGCCAGCAGCAACCACAGGGAACCACCAACTAATGAAAAACTGTTTTTT.

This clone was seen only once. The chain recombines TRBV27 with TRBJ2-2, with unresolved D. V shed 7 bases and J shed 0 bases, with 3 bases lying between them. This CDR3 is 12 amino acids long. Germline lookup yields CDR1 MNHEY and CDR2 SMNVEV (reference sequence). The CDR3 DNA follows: TGTGCCAGCACCACGAACACCGGGGAGCTGTTTTTT. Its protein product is CASTTNTGELFF.

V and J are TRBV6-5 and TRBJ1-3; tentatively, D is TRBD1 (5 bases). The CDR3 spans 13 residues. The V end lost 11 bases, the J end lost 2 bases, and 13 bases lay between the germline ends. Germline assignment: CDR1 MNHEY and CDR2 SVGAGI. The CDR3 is CASWGEAGNTIYF. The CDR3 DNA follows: TGTGCCTCCTGGGGGGAGGCTGGAAACACCATATATTTT.

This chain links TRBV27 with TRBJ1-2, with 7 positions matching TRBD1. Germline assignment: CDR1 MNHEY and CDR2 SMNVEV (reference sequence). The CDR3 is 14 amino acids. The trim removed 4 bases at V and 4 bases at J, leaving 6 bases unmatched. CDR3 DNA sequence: TGTGCCAGCAGTTCCAGGGGACAGTCCTATGGCTACACCTTC. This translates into CASSSRGQSYGYTF.

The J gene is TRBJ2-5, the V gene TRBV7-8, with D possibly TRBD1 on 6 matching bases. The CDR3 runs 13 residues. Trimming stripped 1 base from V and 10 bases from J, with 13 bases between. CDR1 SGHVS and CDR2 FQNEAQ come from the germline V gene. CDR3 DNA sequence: TGTGCCAGCAGCTTAGGGTGGGGGCCAAGCCAGTACTTC. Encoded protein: CASSLGWGPSQYF. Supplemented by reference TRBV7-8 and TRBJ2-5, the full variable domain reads GAGVSQSPRYKVAKRGQDVALRCDPISGHVSLFWYQQALGQGPEFLTYFQNEAQLDKSGLPSDRFFAERPEGSVSTLKIQRTQQEDSAVYLCASSLGWGPSQYFGPGTRLLVL.

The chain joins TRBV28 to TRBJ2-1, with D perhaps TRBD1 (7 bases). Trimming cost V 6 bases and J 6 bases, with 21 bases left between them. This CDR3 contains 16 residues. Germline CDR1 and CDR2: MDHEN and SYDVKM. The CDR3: CASRPTGRPSVNEQFF. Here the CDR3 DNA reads TGTGCCAGCAGACCGACAGGGAGGCCATCAGTCAATGAGCAGTTCTTC.

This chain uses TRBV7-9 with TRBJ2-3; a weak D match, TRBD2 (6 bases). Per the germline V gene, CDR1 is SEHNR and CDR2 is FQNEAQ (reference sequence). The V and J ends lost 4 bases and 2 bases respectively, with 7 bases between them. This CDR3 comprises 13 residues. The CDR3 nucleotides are TGTGCCAGCAGCTGGAGGGTCACAGATACGCAGTATTTT. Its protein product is CASSWRVTDTQYF.

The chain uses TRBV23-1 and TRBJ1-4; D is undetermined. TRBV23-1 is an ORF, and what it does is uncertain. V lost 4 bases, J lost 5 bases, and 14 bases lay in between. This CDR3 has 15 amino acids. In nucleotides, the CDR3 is TGCGCCAGCAGTCTGCGGGGAGGGCAGAATGAAAAACTGTTTTTT. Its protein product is CASSLRGGQNEKLFF.

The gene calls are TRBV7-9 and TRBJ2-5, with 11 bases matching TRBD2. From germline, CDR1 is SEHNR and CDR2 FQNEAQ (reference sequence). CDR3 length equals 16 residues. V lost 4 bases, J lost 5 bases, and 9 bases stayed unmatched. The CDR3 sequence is CASSSRGLAAIETQYF. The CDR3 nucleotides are TGTGCCAGCAGCTCTAGGGGACTAGCGGCTATTGAGACCCAGTACTTC.

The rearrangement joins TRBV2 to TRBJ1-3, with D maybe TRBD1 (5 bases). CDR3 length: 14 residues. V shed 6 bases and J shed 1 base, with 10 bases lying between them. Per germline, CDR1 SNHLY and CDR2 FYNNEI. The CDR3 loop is CASRRGPSGNTIYF. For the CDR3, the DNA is TGTGCCAGCAGAAGGGGTCCGTCTGGAAACACCATATATTTT.

CDR3 sequence reads: CASGQAGSYNEQFF. The DNA for the CDR3 is TGCGCCAGCGGTCAGGCGGGCTCCTACAATGAGCAGTTCTTC. The chain couples TRBV5-1 to TRBJ2-1; tentative D call: TRBD2 (5 bases). The germline V and J ends were trimmed by 7 bases and 0 bases, with 11 bases remaining between them. The germline gives CDR1 SGHRS, CDR2 YFSETQ. The CDR3 runs 14 residues.

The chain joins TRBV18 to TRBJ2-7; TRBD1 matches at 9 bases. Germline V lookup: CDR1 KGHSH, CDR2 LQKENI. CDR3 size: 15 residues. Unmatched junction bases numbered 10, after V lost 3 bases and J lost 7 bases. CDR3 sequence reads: CASSPAPGQGREQYF. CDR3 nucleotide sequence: TGTGCCAGCTCACCGGCACCGGGACAGGGCAGAGAGCAGTACTTC.